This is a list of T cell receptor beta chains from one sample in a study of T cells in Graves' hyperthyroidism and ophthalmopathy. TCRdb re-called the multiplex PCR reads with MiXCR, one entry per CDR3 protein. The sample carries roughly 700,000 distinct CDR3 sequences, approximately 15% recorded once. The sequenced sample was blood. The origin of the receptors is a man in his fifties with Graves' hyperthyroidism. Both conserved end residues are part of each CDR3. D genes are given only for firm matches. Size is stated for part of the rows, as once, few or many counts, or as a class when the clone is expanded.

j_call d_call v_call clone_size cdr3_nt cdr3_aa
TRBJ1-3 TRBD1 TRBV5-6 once TGTGCCAGCAGCATAAGCAGGGGGCCTGGAAACACCATATATTTT CASSISRGPGNTIYF
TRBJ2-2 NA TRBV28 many TGTGCCAGCAGTCCAGCCGGGGAGCTGTTTTTT CASSPAGELFF
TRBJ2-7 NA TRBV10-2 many TGCGCCAGCACCCAGGGAACAAGGGAGCAGTACTTC CASTQGTREQYF
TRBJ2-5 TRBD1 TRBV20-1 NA TGCAGTGCCCAGAGGGGGCAGCACCAAGAGACCCAGTACTTC CSAQRGQHQETQYF
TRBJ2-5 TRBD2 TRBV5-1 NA TGCGCCAGCAGCTTTAGCGGGCCCCCCTACCAAGAGACCCAGTACTTC CASSFSGPPYQETQYF
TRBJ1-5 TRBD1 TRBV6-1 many TGTGCCAGCAGTGACTGGCAGGGGGTAAAGCCCCAGCATTTT CASSDWQGVKPQHF
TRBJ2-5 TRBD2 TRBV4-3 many TGCGCCAGCAGCCAAGATTTGGGCGGGAGGGCCGAAAAGACCCAGTACTTC CASSQDLGGRAEKTQYF
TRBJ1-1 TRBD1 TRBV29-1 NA TGCAGCGTTGCCCGACAGGGCAAGACTGAAGCTTTCTTT CSVARQGKTEAFF
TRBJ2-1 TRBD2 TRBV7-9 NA TGTGCCAGCAGCTTCGTACTAGCGGGGAACAATGAGCAGTTCTTC CASSFVLAGNNEQFF
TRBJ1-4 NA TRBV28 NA TGTGCCAGCCTCCCCCGGGGGTCTAATGAAAAACTGTTTTTT CASLPRGSNEKLFF
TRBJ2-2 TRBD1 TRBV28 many TGTGCCAGCAGTCGCAGGACAGGGGTCACCGGGGAGCTGTTTTTT CASSRRTGVTGELFF